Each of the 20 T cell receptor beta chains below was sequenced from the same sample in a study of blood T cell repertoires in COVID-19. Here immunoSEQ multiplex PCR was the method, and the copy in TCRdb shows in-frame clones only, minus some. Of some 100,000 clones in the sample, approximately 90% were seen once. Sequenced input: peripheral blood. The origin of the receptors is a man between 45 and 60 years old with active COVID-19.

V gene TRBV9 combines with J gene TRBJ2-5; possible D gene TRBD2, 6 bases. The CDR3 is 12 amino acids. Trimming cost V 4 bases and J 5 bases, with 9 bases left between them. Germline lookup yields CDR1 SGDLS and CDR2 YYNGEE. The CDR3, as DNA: TGTGCCAGCAGCCGTGCGGGGGAGACCCAGTACTTC. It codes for CASSRAGETQYF.

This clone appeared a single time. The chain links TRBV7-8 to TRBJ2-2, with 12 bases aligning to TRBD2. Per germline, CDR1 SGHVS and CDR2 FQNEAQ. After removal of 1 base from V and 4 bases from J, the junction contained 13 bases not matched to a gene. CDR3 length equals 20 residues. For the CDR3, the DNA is TGTGCCAGCAGCTTAGTCCATGGACTAGCGGGACGGGCGAGCACCGGGGAGCTGTTTTTT. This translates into CASSLVHGLAGRASTGELFF.

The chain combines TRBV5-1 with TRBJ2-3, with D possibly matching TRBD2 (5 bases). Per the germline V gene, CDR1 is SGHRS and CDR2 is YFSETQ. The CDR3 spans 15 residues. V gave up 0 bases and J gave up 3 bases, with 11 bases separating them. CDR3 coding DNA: TGCGCCAGCAGCTTGGAGGGCGGGTTTACAGATACGCAGTATTTT. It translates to CASSLEGGFTDTQYF.

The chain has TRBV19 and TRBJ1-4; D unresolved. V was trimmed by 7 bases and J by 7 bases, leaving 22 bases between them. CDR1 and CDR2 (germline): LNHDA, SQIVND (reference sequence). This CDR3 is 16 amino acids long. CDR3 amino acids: CASTTSRGYYGEKLFF. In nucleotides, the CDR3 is TGTGCCAGTACCACTTCCCGAGGATACTATGGTGAAAAACTGTTTTTT. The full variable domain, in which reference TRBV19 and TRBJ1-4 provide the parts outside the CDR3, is DGGITQSPKYLFRKEGQNVTLSCEQNLNHDAMYWYRQDPGQGLRLIYYSQIVNDFQKGDIAEGYSVSREKKESFPLTVTSAQKNPTAFYLCASTTSRGYYGEKLFFGSGTQLSVL.

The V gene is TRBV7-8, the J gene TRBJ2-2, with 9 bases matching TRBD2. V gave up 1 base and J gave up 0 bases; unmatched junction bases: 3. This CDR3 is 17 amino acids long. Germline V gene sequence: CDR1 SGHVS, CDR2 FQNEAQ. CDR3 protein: CASSLEASGANTGELFF. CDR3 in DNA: TGTGCCAGCAGCTTAGAGGCTAGCGGGGCGAACACCGGGGAGCTGTTTTTT.

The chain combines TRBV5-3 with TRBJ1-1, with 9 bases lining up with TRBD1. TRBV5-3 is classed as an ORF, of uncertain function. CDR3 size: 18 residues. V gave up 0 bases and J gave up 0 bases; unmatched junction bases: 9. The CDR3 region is CARSLEQGAHALNTEAFF. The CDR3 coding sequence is TGTGCCAGAAGCTTGGAACAGGGGGCGCATGCCTTGAACACTGAAGCTTTCTTT.

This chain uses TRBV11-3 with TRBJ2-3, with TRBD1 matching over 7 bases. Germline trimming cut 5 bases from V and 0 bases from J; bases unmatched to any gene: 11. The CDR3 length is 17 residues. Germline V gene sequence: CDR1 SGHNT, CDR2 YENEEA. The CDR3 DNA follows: TGTGCCAGCAGCCCCCGCCCACAGGGGTCTAGCACAGATACGCAGTATTTT. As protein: CASSPRPQGSSTDTQYF. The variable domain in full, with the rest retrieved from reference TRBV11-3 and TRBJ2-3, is EAGVVQSPRYKIIEKKQPVAFWCNPISGHNTLYWYLQNLGQGPELLIRYENEEAVDDSQLPKDRFSAERLKGVDSTLKIQPAELGDSAVYLCASSPRPQGSSTDTQYFGPGTRLTVL.

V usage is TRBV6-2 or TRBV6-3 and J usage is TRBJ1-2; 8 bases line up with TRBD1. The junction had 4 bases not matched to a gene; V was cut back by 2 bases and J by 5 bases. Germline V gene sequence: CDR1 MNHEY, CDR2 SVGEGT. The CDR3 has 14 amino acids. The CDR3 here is CASSYLDRGYGYTF. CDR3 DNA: TGTGCCAGCAGTTACCTAGACAGGGGTTATGGCTACACCTTC.

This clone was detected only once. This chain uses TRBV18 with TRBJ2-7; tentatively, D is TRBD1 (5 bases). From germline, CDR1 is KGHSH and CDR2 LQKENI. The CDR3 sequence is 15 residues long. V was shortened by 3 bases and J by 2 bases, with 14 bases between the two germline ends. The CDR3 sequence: CASSPGAAQTYEQYF. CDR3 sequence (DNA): TGTGCCAGCTCACCTGGGGCAGCACAAACCTACGAGCAGTACTTC.

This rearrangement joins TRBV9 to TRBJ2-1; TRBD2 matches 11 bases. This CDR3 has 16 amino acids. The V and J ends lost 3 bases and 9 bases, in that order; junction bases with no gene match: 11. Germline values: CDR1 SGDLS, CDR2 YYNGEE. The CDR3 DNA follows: TGTGCCAGCAGCGCCCTAGAGACTAGCGGGGCGGGTGAGCAGTTCTTC. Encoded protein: CASSALETSGAGEQFF.

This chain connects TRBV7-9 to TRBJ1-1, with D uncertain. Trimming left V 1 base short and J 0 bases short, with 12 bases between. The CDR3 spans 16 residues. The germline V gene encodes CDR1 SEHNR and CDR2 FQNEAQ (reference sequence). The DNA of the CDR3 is TGTGCCAGCAGCTTAGTAGTTTCATATATGAACACTGAAGCTTTCTTT. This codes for CASSLVVSYMNTEAFF.

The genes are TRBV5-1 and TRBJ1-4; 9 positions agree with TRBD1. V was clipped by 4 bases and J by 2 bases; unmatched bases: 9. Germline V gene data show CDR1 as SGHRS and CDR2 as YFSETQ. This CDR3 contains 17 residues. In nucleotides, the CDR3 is TGCGCCAGCAGCCTTTACGGGACAGGGAGGACTAATGAAAAACTGTTTTTT. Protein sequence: CASSLYGTGRTNEKLFF. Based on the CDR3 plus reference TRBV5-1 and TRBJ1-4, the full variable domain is KAGVTQTPRYLIKTRGQQVTLSCSPISGHRSVSWYQQTPGQGLQFLFEYFSETQRNKGNFPGRFSGRQFSNSRSEMNVSTLELGDSALYLCASSLYGTGRTNEKLFFGSGTQLSVL.

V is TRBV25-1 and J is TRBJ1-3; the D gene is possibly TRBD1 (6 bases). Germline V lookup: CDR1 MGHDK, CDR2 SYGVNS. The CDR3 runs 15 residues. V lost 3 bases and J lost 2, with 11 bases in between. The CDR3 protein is CASSDATGTGNTIYF. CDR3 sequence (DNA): TGTGCCAGCAGTGATGCTACAGGGACTGGAAACACCATATATTTT.

In nucleotides, the CDR3 is TGCGCCAGCAGTGAGAGGAGCGGGGGGGCCGTCACCGGGGAGCTGTTTTTT. This translates into CASSERSGGAVTGELFF. This chain uses TRBV10-2 with TRBJ2-2, with 10 nucleotides matching TRBD2. CDR3 length: 17 amino acids. Trimming cost V 2 bases and J 4 bases; bases outside gene matches: 7. CDR1 and CDR2 from the germline V gene are WSHSY and SAAADI.

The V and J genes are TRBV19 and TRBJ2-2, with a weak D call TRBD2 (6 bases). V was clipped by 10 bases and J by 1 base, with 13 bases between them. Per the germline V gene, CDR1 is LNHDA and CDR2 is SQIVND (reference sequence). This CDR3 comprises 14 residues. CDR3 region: CATRGTRNTGELFF. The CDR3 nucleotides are TGTGCCACCCGCGGGACCCGGAACACCGGGGAGCTGTTTTTT.

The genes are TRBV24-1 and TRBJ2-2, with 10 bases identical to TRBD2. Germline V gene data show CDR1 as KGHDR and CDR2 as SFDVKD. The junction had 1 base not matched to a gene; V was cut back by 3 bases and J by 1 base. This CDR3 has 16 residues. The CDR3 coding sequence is TGTGCCACCAGTGATAGGACTAGCGGGAACACCGGGGAGCTGTTTTTT. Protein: CATSDRTSGNTGELFF.

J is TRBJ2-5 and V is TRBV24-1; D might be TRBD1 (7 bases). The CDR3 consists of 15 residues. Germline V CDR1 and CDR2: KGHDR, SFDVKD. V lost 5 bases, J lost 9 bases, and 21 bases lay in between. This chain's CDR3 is CATSASGPIRGAQYF. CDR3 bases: TGTGCCACCAGTGCATCGGGGCCCATCAGGGGGGCCCAGTACTTC.

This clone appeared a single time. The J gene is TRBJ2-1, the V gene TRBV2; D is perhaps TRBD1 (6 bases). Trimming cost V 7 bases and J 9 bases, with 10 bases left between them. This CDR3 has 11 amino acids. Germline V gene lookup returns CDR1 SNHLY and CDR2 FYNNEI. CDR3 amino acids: CASMQGSEQFF. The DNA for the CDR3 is TGTGCCAGCATGCAGGGGAGTGAGCAGTTCTTC.

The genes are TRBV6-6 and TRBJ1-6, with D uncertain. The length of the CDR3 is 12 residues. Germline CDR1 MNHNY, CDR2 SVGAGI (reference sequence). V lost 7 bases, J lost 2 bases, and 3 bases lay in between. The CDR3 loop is CASTAYNSPLHF. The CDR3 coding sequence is TGTGCCAGCACGGCCTATAATTCACCCCTCCACTTT.

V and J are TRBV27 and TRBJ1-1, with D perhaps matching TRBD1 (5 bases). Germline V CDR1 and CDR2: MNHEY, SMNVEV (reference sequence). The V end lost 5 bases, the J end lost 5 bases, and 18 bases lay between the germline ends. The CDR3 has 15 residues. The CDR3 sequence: CASSPSGGVRTEAFF. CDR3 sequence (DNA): TGTGCCAGCAGTCCGTCTGGGGGGGTGAGGACTGAAGCTTTCTTT.